The rows below give T cell receptor beta chains drawn from one sample of a study of cytomegalovirus exposure and HLA in healthy donors. Measured with immunoSEQ multiplex PCR; TCRdb has only the in-frame clones, and not every one. The profile covers 200,000 or so clones, with 80% to 85% appearing a single time and 6.3% taken by the ten largest. The sequenced material came from PBMCs. The receptors originated from a man aged 35-49 years in good health and CMV-seropositive. CDR3s include the opening cysteine and the closing phenylalanine or tryptophan. The D gene is left open where the match is weak. Some rows have no size entry. The others give once, few or many, or a class for an expanded clone.

j_gene	v_gene	d_gene	abundance	CDR3aa	CDR3nt
TRBJ2-1	TRBV6-1	-	-	CASSESQGWGNEQFF	TGTGCCAGCAGTGAAAGCCAGGGCTGGGGAAATGAGCAGTTCTTC
TRBJ1-1	TRBV15	TRBD1	-	CATSSTGQSNTEAFF	TGTGCCACCAGCTCAACGGGACAGTCGAACACTGAAGCTTTCTTT
TRBJ2-7	TRBV9	-	-	CASSASGEWGEQYF	TGTGCCAGCAGCGCCTCAGGGGAGTGGGGGGAGCAGTACTTC
TRBJ2-1	TRBV4-2	-	-	CASSRTWQGTYNEQFF	TGTGCCAGCAGCCGGACCTGGCAGGGCACATACAATGAGCAGTTCTTC
TRBJ2-1	TRBV27	TRBD2	-	CASSFPGLAGHNEQFF	TGTGCCAGCAGTTTCCCCGGACTAGCGGGACACAATGAGCAGTTCTTC
TRBJ1-2	TRBV5-8	TRBD1	-	CASSLSHVSGGVFFTF	TGTGCCAGCAGCTTGTCTCATGTGTCAGGGGGCGTTTTTTTCACCTTC
TRBJ1-3	TRBV7-9	TRBD1	few	CASSPVDRAYGNTIYF	TGTGCCAGCAGCCCCGTCGACAGGGCATATGGAAACACCATATATTTT
TRBJ2-5	TRBV18	TRBD1	-	CASSPRTGGQETQYF	TGTGCCAGCTCACCAAGGACAGGGGGACAAGAGACCCAGTACTTC
TRBJ1-2	TRBV2	TRBD1	-	CASRAQGGLNYGYTF	TGTGCCAGCAGAGCTCAGGGGGGCCTTAACTATGGCTACACCTTC
TRBJ2-2	TRBV7-3	TRBD1	once	CASSRGTGGPNTGELFF	TGTGCCAGCAGCCGTGGGACAGGAGGTCCGAACACCGGGGAGCTGTTTTTT
TRBJ1-6	TRBV2	-	-	CATTTDTSPLHF	TGTGCCACGACGACAGATACTTCACCCCTCCACTTT
TRBJ2-5	TRBV7-9	-	-	CASSWRDSQETQYF	TGTGCCAGCAGCTGGCGGGACTCCCAAGAGACCCAGTACTTC
TRBJ2-1	TRBV11-3	-	-	CASSRVADEQFF	TGTGCCAGCAGCCGAGTGGCGGATGAGCAGTTCTTC
TRBJ2-7	TRBV19	-	few	CASSMQGVHYEQYF	TGTGCCAGTAGTATGCAAGGGGTGCACTACGAGCAGTACTTC
TRBJ1-2	TRBV5-4	TRBD1	-	CASSNGQGLYGYTF	TGTGCCAGCAGCAACGGACAGGGGCTTTATGGCTACACCTTC
TRBJ1-1	TRBV5-4	-	-	CASSLPGPAMRTEAFF	TGTGCCAGCAGCTTGCCAGGGCCTGCTATGAGGACTGAAGCTTTCTTT
TRBJ2-7	TRBV7-2	TRBD2	once	CASSLSGGAYEQYF	TGTGCCAGCAGCCTTAGCGGGGGGGCCTACGAGCAGTACTTC
TRBJ1-2	TRBV5-1	TRBD1	-	CASSPHIDREYGYTF	TGCGCCAGCAGCCCCCACATTGACAGGGAATATGGCTACACCTTC
TRBJ1-1	TRBV6-5	-	-	CASSYGLGSDAEAFF	TGTGCCAGCAGCTACGGCCTGGGGAGTGACGCTGAAGCTTTCTTT
TRBJ1-2	TRBV6-6	TRBD1	-	CASGQGRSGYTF	TGTGCCAGCGGACAGGGGAGGTCTGGCTACACCTTC
TRBJ2-3	TRBV6-1	-	-	CASSVGGASTDTQYF	TGTGCCAGCAGTGTAGGCGGGGCTAGCACAGATACGCAGTATTTT
TRBJ2-7	TRBV10-1	-	-	CASSVRGAHSYEQYF	TGCGCCAGCAGTGTTCGGGGGGCGCATTCCTACGAGCAGTACTTC
TRBJ2-7	TRBV6-6	TRBD1	-	CASSQGDVGSYEQYF	TGTGCCAGCAGCCAGGGGGACGTTGGCTCCTACGAGCAGTACTTC
TRBJ2-5	TRBV7-9	TRBD1	-	CASSLGGQGPWTQYF	TGTGCCAGCAGCTTAGGGGGACAGGGCCCATGGACCCAGTACTTC
TRBJ2-5	TRBV5-1	-	few	CASSLGARPQETQYF	TGCGCCAGCAGCTTGGGGGCACGCCCACAAGAGACCCAGTACTTC
TRBJ2-3	TRBV5-4	-	-	CASSFGGYTDTQYF	TGTGCCAGCAGCTTTGGCGGATACACAGATACGCAGTATTTT
TRBJ2-5	TRBV30	-	-	CACSRGKETQYF	TGTGCCTGCTCTAGAGGGAAAGAGACCCAGTACTTC
TRBJ2-2	TRBV7-3	TRBD2	-	CASSLIGGGAQGGELFF	TGTGCCAGCAGCTTAATCGGCGGGGGGGCCCAGGGCGGGGAGCTGTTTTTT
TRBJ1-4	TRBV18	TRBD1	-	CASSDRETNEKLFF	TGTGCCAGCTCAGACAGGGAGACTAATGAAAAACTGTTTTTT
TRBJ1-5	TRBV19	-	once	CASSISRGQPQHF	TGTGCCAGTAGTATTTCCAGGGGTCAGCCCCAGCATTTT
TRBJ2-7	TRBV2	TRBD2	few	CASSEWGLAGDHNEQYF	TGTGCCAGCAGTGAATGGGGACTAGCGGGCGACCATAACGAGCAGTACTTC
TRBJ1-1	TRBV11-1	-	-	CASSLAGGTEAFF	TGTGCCAGCAGCTTGGCCGGGGGCACTGAAGCTTTCTTT
TRBJ1-2	TRBV11-2	TRBD1	-	CASSLVIKGAHGYTF	TGTGCCAGCAGCTTAGTCATCAAGGGGGCTCATGGCTACACCTTC
TRBJ2-7	TRBV11-2	-	-	CASSLSAVTSYEQYF	TGTGCCAGCAGCTTATCGGCGGTAACCTCCTACGAGCAGTACTTC
TRBJ2-3	TRBV9	TRBD2	-	CASSGGAGLAGRNTDTQYF	TGTGCCAGCAGCGGGGGGGCGGGACTAGCGGGGCGAAACACAGATACGCAGTATTTT
TRBJ1-1	TRBV5-3	-	-	CARSLGQADTEAFF	TGTGCCAGAAGCTTGGGACAGGCAGACACTGAAGCTTTCTTT
TRBJ2-1	TRBV18	TRBD2	-	CASSVSGGAYNEQFF	TGTGCCAGCTCAGTTAGCGGGGGGGCCTACAATGAGCAGTTCTTC
TRBJ1-6	TRBV30	TRBD1	-	CACYGDRTGNSPLHF	TGTGCCTGCTATGGGGACAGAACTGGTAATTCACCCCTCCACTTT
TRBJ2-3	TRBV10-3	-	once	CAISWTATTDTQYF	TGTGCCATCAGTTGGACAGCAACCACAGATACGCAGTATTTT
TRBJ1-2	TRBV7-2	-	-	CASSLGLYGYTF	TGTGCCAGCAGCTTAGGTCTCTATGGCTACACCTTC
TRBJ2-7	TRBV11-3	TRBD1	once	CASSLTGGHEQYF	TGTGCCAGCAGCTTAACAGGGGGCCATGAGCAGTACTTC
TRBJ2-2	TRBV9	TRBD2	-	CASSVVTSGDGELFF	TGTGCCAGCAGCGTAGTGACTAGCGGGGACGGGGAGCTGTTTTTT
TRBJ2-7	TRBV7-2	-	-	CASSLWTGSPTRDEQYF	TGTGCCAGCAGCCTATGGACTGGCTCTCCTACGAGAGACGAGCAGTACTTC
TRBJ1-1	TRBV7-6	TRBD1	-	CASSSPGGSDTEAFF	TGTGCCAGCAGCTCCCCAGGGGGCTCGGACACTGAAGCTTTCTTT
TRBJ1-2	TRBV10-2	-	-	CASSAADGYTF	TGCGCCAGCAGTGCAGCGGATGGCTACACCTTC
TRBJ1-4	TRBV27	-	-	CASSLPASFSGEKLFF	TGTGCCAGCAGTTTACCGGCCAGCTTTTCGGGGGAAAAACTGTTTTTT
TRBJ2-5	TRBV19	TRBD1	-	CASSSGTGTSGTQYF	TGTGCCAGTAGTTCCGGGACAGGGACATCGGGGACCCAGTACTTC
TRBJ1-4	TRBV2	TRBD1	-	CASILDRGRTEKLFF	TGTGCCAGCATCCTGGACAGGGGGCGGACTGAAAAACTGTTTTTT
TRBJ1-1	TRBV7-6	TRBD1	-	CASSLLDRVNTEAFF	TGTGCCAGCAGCTTATTAGACAGGGTGAACACTGAAGCTTTCTTT
TRBJ2-5	TRBV6-1	-	-	CASSDLKETQYF	TGTGCCAGCAGTGATTTAAAAGAGACCCAGTACTTC
TRBJ1-2	TRBV9	-	-	CASSDSWGDGYTF	TGTGCCAGCAGCGACAGCTGGGGGGATGGCTACACCTTC
TRBJ1-2	TRBV25-1	TRBD1	once	CASSVPGGTGYTF	TGTGCCAGCAGTGTCCCAGGGGGGACCGGCTACACCTTC
TRBJ2-3	TRBV7-3	TRBD2	-	CASSDGREDTQYF	TGTGCCAGCAGCGACGGGAGGGAAGATACGCAGTATTTT
TRBJ2-1	TRBV6-5	TRBD1	-	CASRGQGDNEQFF	TGTGCCAGCAGAGGACAGGGGGACAATGAGCAGTTCTTC